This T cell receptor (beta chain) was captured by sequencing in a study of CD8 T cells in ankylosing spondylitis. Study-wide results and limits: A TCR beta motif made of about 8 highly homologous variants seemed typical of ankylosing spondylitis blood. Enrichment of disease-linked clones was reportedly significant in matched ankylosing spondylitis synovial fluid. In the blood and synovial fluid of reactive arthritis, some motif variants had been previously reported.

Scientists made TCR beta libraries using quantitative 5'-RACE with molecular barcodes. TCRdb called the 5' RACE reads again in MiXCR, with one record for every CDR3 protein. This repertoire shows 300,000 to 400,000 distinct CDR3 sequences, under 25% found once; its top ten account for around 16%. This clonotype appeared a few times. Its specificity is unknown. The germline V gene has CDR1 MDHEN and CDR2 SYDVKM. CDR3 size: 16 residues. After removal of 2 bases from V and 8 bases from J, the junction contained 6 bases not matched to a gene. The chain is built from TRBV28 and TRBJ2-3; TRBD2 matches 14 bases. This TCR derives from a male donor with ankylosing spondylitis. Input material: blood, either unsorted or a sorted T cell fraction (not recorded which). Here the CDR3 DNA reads TGTGCCAGCAGTTTAGGGACTAGCGGGAGTGGAGGTACGCAGTATTTT. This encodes CASSLGTSGSGGTQYF.